The next 27 T cell receptor beta chains were all read from a single sample in a study of blood T cells in healthy people across ages. For the second PCR, which ran for 7 to 11 cycles, a sample-barcoded 5' primer and a J-beta primer mix were used. TCRdb used MiXCR to reprocess the 5' RACE reads, holding one entry per CDR3 protein. The data hold some 1.5 million distinct CDR3 sequences, with approximately 42% observed a single time. The sample taken for sequencing was blood. The source is a woman under 30 in good health.

About this clonotype itself: One end of the junction varies from germline; a read error may be responsible. The rearrangement uses TRBV12-3 or TRBV12-4 and TRBJ1-2; 9 bases fit TRBD1. There are 14 residues in the CDR3. CDR3 in DNA: TGTGCCTGCAGTCCAACCGGGACAGGGAGCGGCTACACCTTC. Protein: CACSPTGTGSGYTF.

The rearrangement joins TRBV7-8 to TRBJ2-1, with D possibly TRBD1 on 6 matching bases. The DNA matches TRBJ2-7 better at its end, which makes the J call doubtful. The CDR3 is made up of 16 amino acids. Germline lookup yields CDR1 SGHVS and CDR2 FQNEAQ. For the CDR3, the DNA is TGTGCCAGCAGCGCACAAACAGGGACGGTCTACAATGAGCAGTACTTC. Its protein is CASSAQTGTVYNEQYF.

This chain connects TRBV27 to TRBJ2-3; 11 bases are a match to TRBD2. Trimming cost V 5 bases and J 5 bases; bases outside gene matches: 6. CDR3 length: 15 residues. Germline CDR1 MNHEY, CDR2 SMNVEV (reference sequence). CDR3 residues: CASSGTSGWGDTQYF. CDR3 sequence (DNA): TGTGCCAGCAGTGGGACTAGCGGCTGGGGAGATACGCAGTATTTT.

This clonotype was counted only a few times. The genes are TRBV20-1 and TRBJ2-5; 9 bases are a match to TRBD1. V trimming: 1 base; J trimming: 0 bases; junction bases outside the gene matches: 6. Germline loops: CDR1 DFQATT, CDR2 SNEGSKA (reference sequence). The CDR3 loop spans 16 amino acids. CDR3 amino acids: CSARGPGTGHQETQYF. CDR3 sequence (DNA): TGCAGTGCTAGAGGTCCCGGGACAGGGCACCAAGAGACCCAGTACTTC.

This chain connects TRBV29-1 to TRBJ1-5; no clear D. The V end lost 6 bases, the J end lost 2 bases, and 14 bases lay between the germline ends. The CDR3 is made up of 14 amino acids. The germline gives CDR1 SQVTM, CDR2 ANQGSEA. CDR3 loop: CSVVPAGGNQPQHF. CDR3 coding DNA: TGCAGCGTGGTCCCGGCCGGTGGCAATCAGCCCCAGCATTTT.

CDR3 sequence: CASSEGRNEQYF. The CDR3, as DNA: TGTGCCAGCAGTGAAGGGAGAAACGAGCAGTACTTC. The J gene is TRBJ2-7, the V gene TRBV2; D is unclear. The CDR3 has 12 amino acids. Germline V gene data show CDR1 as SNHLY and CDR2 as FYNNEI. The ends were cut back, 1 base at V and 5 bases at J, with 6 bases in the middle.

The rearrangement uses TRBV20-1 and TRBJ1-1; no clear D gene. The ends were cut back, 2 bases at V and 3 bases at J, with 13 bases in the middle. Germline CDR1 reads DFQATT; CDR2 reads SNEGSKA (reference sequence). This CDR3 has 14 residues. CDR3 bases: TGCAGTGCTAGAAAGTGGGAGATGTACACTGAAGCTTTCTTT. Translated: CSARKWEMYTEAFF.

V usage is TRBV14 and J usage is TRBJ2-2; D not certain. This CDR3 has 17 amino acids. The V and J ends lost 0 bases and 6 bases respectively, with 17 bases between them. The germline gives CDR1 SGHDN, CDR2 FVKESK. The CDR3 sequence: CASSQDRRNSGAGELFF. The CDR3 region has the DNA TGTGCCAGCAGCCAAGATCGTCGAAACAGTGGCGCCGGGGAGCTGTTTTTT. Full variable domain (missing parts from reference TRBV14 and TRBJ2-2): EAGVTQFPSHSVIEKGQTVTLRCDPISGHDNLYWYRRVMGKEIKFLLHFVKESKQDESGMPNNRFLAERTGGTYSTLKVQPAELEDSGVYFCASSQDRRNSGAGELFFGEGSRLTVL.

This clonotype was seen more than once but under ten times. The chain joins TRBV3-1 to TRBJ2-1; tentative D call: TRBD2 (5 bases). In germline, CDR1 is LGHDT, CDR2 YNNKEL (reference sequence). The CDR3 sequence is 14 residues long. V lost 4 bases and J lost 3, with 10 bases in between. The DNA of the CDR3 is TGTGCCAGCAGCCCAGTCGGGGTCTACAATGAGCAGTTCTTC. The encoded protein is CASSPVGVYNEQFF.

This sequence joins TRBV6-6 and TRBJ1-2, with D hard to call. There are 15 residues in the CDR3. Trimming removed 8 bases at V and 4 bases at J, with 20 bases between. CDR1 is MNHNY, CDR2 SVGAGI, per germline (reference sequence). The CDR3 loop reads CASHTFERLFYGYTF. CDR3 DNA: TGTGCCAGCCATACCTTCGAAAGACTCTTCTATGGCTACACCTTC.

In its sample, this clonotype was seen a few times. The chain couples TRBV7-6 to TRBJ2-7; 9 bases are a match to TRBD1. The CDR3 has 14 amino acids. With 5 bases clipped from V and 3 bases from J, the junction kept 5 bases outside the gene matches. Germline V CDR1 and CDR2: SGHVS, FNYEAQ. Written as DNA, the CDR3 is TGTGCCAGCAGCCTAGACAGGGGGTACTACGAGCAGTACTTC. This gives the protein CASSLDRGYYEQYF. The complete variable domain, with remaining parts taken from reference TRBV7-6 and TRBJ2-7, reads GAGVSQSPRYKVTKRGQDVALRCDPISGHVSLYWYRQALGQGPEFLTYFNYEAQQDKSGLPNDRFSAERPEGSISTLTIQRTEQRDSAMYRCASSLDRGYYEQYFGPGTRLTVT.

This clonotype was found a few times. Here the CDR3 DNA reads TGCAGTGGAACGAAGGGTGGCAATCAGCCCCAGCATTTT. It specifies CSGTKGGNQPQHF. The chain combines TRBV20-1 with TRBJ1-5; D is unresolved. Germline V gene lookup returns CDR1 DFQATT and CDR2 SNEGSKA (reference sequence). This CDR3 has 13 amino acids. Trimming took 7 bases from V and 2 from J, leaving 12 bases between them.

This clonotype turned up a few times. CDR3 loop: CAISGGSGIQETQYF. The CDR3 DNA follows: TGTGCCATCAGTGGTGGTAGCGGAATCCAAGAGACCCAGTACTTC. J is TRBJ2-5 and V is TRBV10-3; possible D gene TRBD2, 6 bases. There are 15 residues in the CDR3. Germline V gene sequence: CDR1 ENHRY, CDR2 SYGVKD. V lost 4 bases to trimming and J lost 1 base, with 13 bases between them.

This clonotype appeared once. The chain is built from TRBV28 and TRBJ2-7; TRBD2 agrees at 9 bases. Losses at the gene ends were 5 bases for V and 4 bases for J; bases not matched to a gene: 6. CDR3 size: 14 residues. Germline lookup yields CDR1 MDHEN and CDR2 SYDVKM. This chain's CDR3 is CASSVSGRLYEQYF. The CDR3 coding sequence is TGTGCCAGCAGTGTCAGCGGGAGGTTATACGAGCAGTACTTC.

The J gene is TRBJ2-3, the V gene TRBV20-1; no firm D call. V lost 4 bases to trimming and J lost 3 bases, with 11 bases between them. Germline CDR1 DFQATT, CDR2 SNEGSKA (reference sequence). This CDR3 is 13 amino acids long. CDR3 in DNA: TGCAGTGCTACGAGAGGAATTACAGATACGCAGTATTTT. Protein product: CSATRGITDTQYF.

This chain connects TRBV20-1 to TRBJ1-1, with TRBD1 as a possible D gene (6 bases). Germline assignment: CDR1 DFQATT and CDR2 SNEGSKA (reference sequence). V lost 6 bases, J lost 0 bases, and 11 bases lay in between. This CDR3 has 13 residues. The CDR3 coding sequence is TGCAGTGCCTCGACAGGCATGAACACTGAAGCTTTCTTT. Translated: CSASTGMNTEAFF.

The rearrangement joins TRBV24-1 to TRBJ2-7; 8 bases fit TRBD2. The CDR3 is made up of 15 amino acids. The germline V gene has CDR1 KGHDR and CDR2 SFDVKD. V lost 3 bases and J lost 7; bases outside the gene matches: 10. Written as DNA, the CDR3 is TGTGCCACCAGTGATCCCGGGAGGGAATCCAATGAGCAGTACTTC. The encoded protein is CATSDPGRESNEQYF.

The chain combines TRBV7-3 with TRBJ2-1; maybe TRBD1 (6 bases). Trimming cost V 5 bases and J 3 bases, with 14 bases left between them. Germline CDR1 and CDR2: SGHTA and FQGTGA. This CDR3 region has 15 residues. CDR3 bases: TGTGCCAGCAGCCTCCGGGACACTGTCTACAATGAGCAGTTCTTC. It is translated as CASSLRDTVYNEQFF.

The V and J genes are TRBV10-3 and TRBJ2-5, with 10 bases fitting TRBD1. The germline V gene has CDR1 ENHRY and CDR2 SYGVKD. Losses at the gene ends were 7 bases for V and 5 bases for J; bases not matched to a gene: 4. The CDR3 runs 13 residues. CDR3 amino acids: CAIKGQGFETQYF. In DNA, the CDR3 is TGTGCCATCAAGGGACAGGGGTTCGAGACCCAGTACTTC.

In its sample, this clonotype was seen once. The V and J genes are TRBV20-1 and TRBJ2-1; TRBD2 matches 11 bases. Germline assignment: CDR1 DFQATT and CDR2 SNEGSKA (reference sequence). V lost 0 bases to trimming and J lost 0 bases; unmatched junction nucleotides: 13. This CDR3 comprises 20 residues. Here the CDR3 reads CSARDSGLAGTGGSYNEQFF. The DNA of the CDR3 is TGCAGTGCTAGAGATAGCGGACTAGCGGGCACTGGGGGCTCCTACAATGAGCAGTTCTTC.

This clonotype appeared a single time. This chain joins TRBV6-6 and TRBJ2-7; D not certain. This CDR3 is 14 amino acids long. Germline V gene data show CDR1 as MNHNY and CDR2 as SVGAGI (reference sequence). The V end lost 8 bases, the J end lost 1 base, and 15 bases lay between the germline ends. The DNA for the CDR3 is TGTGCCAGCCGTCGCTCATACGGGTCCTACGAGCAGTACTTC. Translated, it gives CASRRSYGSYEQYF.

The CDR3 nucleotides are TGCGCCAGCAGCGTGGAGGTGGGCCGGACTGAAGCTTTCTTT. Its protein is CASSVEVGRTEAFF. V and J are TRBV5-1 and TRBJ1-1; unclear D gene. The V and J ends lost 4 bases and 5 bases respectively, with 15 bases between them. The CDR3 spans 14 residues. Per the germline V gene, CDR1 is SGHRS and CDR2 is YFSETQ.

The chain is built from TRBV12-3 or TRBV12-4 and TRBJ2-1; 10 nucleotides line up with TRBD1. The CDR3 is 15 residues long. J gave up 7 bases and V 5 bases, and 8 bases lay outside the gene matches. The CDR3 sequence is CASSLHRTGGNEQFF. The CDR3 DNA reads TGTGCCAGCAGTCTCCATCGGACAGGGGGGAATGAGCAGTTCTTC.

This clonotype was counted ten times or more. The genes are TRBV29-1 and TRBJ2-1, with a possible D match to TRBD1 (6 bases). V lost 7 bases and J 9 bases, leaving 19 bases between the germline ends. This CDR3 has 13 residues. In germline, CDR1 is SQVTM, CDR2 ANQGSEA. The CDR3 reads CSADRTSTGEQFF. Here the CDR3 DNA reads TGCAGCGCAGACAGGACCTCGACTGGTGAGCAGTTCTTC.

The V gene is TRBV20-1, the J gene TRBJ1-1; D not resolved. The ends were cut back, 3 bases at V and 0 bases at J, with 8 bases in the middle. The CDR3 has 13 residues. Germline CDR1 is DFQATT and CDR2 is SNEGSKA (reference sequence). As DNA, the CDR3 is TGCAGTGCTAGCAAGGGCCTGAACACTGAAGCTTTCTTT. Its protein product is CSASKGLNTEAFF.

This clonotype was counted only a few times. This chain joins TRBV20-1 and TRBJ1-2, with D possibly matching TRBD1 (5 bases). CDR3 size: 10 residues. Germline values: CDR1 DFQATT, CDR2 SNEGSKA (reference sequence). V was shortened by 6 bases and J by 7 bases, with 9 bases between the two germline ends. The CDR3 sequence is CSAGTGGYTF. The CDR3 coding sequence is TGCAGTGCCGGGACGGGTGGCTACACCTTC.

This clonotype turned up a few times. The gene calls are TRBV4-1 and TRBJ2-7; 9 bases are a match to TRBD2. There are 20 residues in the CDR3. From germline, CDR1 is MGHRA and CDR2 YSYEKL. V lost 5 bases to trimming and J lost 1 base; unmatched junction nucleotides: 21. The DNA for the CDR3 is TGCGCCAGCAGCTATATCGCGGGGGGGGGATACGGGGGTGATTCCTACGAGCAGTACTTC. Its translation: CASSYIAGGGYGGDSYEQYF.